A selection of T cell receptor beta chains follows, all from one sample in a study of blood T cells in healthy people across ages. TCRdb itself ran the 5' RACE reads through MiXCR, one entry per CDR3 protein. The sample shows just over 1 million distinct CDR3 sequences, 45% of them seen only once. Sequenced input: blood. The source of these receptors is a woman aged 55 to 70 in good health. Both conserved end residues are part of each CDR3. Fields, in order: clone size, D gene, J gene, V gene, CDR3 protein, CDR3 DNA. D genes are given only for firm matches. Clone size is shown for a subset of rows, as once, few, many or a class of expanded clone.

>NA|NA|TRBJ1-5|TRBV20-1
CSAREGPYSNQPQHF
TGCAGTGCTAGAGAAGGTCCTTATAGCAATCAGCCCCAGCATTTT
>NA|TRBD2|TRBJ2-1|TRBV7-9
CASTNAALRTSGFNEQFF
TGTGCCAGCACCAACGCGGCCCTGCGGACTAGCGGCTTCAATGAGCAGTTCTTC
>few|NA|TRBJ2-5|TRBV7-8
CASSPRDIQETQYF
TGTGCCAGCAGCCCCCGGGACATCCAAGAGACCCAGTACTTC
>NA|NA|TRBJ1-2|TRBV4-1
CASSQDSSRGGYTF
TGCGCCAGCAGCCAAGATTCCTCCCGGGGTGGCTACACCTTC
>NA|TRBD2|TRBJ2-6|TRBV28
CASRTGGSPGANVLTF
TGTGCCAGCCGAACCGGGGGGAGTCCTGGGGCCAACGTCCTGACTTTC
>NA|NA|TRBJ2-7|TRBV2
CANADSSYEQYF
TGTGCCAACGCGGACAGTTCCTACGAGCAGTACTTC
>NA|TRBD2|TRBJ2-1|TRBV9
CASSVDLAGAINEQFF
TGTGCCAGCAGCGTAGATTTAGCGGGAGCGATAAATGAGCAGTTCTTC
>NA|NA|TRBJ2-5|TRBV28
CASSPRDAMTETQYF
TGTGCCAGCAGCCCTCGGGACGCAATGACCGAGACCCAGTACTTC
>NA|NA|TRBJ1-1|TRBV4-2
CASSQVNVNTEAFF
TGTGCCAGCAGCCAAGTTAACGTTAACACTGAAGCTTTCTTT
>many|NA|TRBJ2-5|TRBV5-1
CASNQGGEETQYF
TGCGCCAGCAATCAGGGCGGCGAAGAGACCCAGTACTTC
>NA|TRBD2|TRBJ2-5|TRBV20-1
CSARLAGAQETQYF
TGCAGTGCTAGGCTAGCGGGAGCTCAAGAGACCCAGTACTTC
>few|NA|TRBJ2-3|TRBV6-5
CASSYTGPSPAADTQYF
TGTGCCAGCAGTTACACCGGGCCCTCCCCGGCGGCAGATACGCAGTATTTT
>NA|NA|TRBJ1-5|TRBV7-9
CASDPPWIGNAEWGNQPQHF
TGTGCCAGCGACCCCCCTTGGATAGGGAACGCCGAATGGGGCAATCAGCCCCAGCATTTT
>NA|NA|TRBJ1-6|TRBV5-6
CASSPARPTNSPLHF
TGTGCCAGCAGTCCGGCCCGCCCTACTAATTCACCCCTCCACTTT
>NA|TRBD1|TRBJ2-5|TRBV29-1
CSARQGAAGETQYF
TGCAGCGCTAGGCAGGGGGCGGCCGGGGAGACCCAGTACTTC
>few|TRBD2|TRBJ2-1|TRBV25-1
CASSELGGKEQFF
TGTGCCAGCAGTGAATTGGGAGGGAAGGAGCAGTTCTTC
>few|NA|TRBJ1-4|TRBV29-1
CSVARIGTNEKLFF
TGCAGCGTCGCGAGAATAGGAACTAATGAAAAACTGTTTTTT
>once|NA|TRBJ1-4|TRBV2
CASGGRGATTSEKLFF
TGTGCCAGCGGGGGGAGAGGAGCAACAACTAGTGAAAAACTGTTTTTT
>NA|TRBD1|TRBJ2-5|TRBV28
CASSWGTGAGETQYF
TGTGCCAGCAGTTGGGGGACAGGGGCGGGAGAGACCCAGTACTTC
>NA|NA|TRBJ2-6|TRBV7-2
CASSLSRSGANVLTF
TGTGCCAGCAGCTTATCTCGCTCTGGGGCCAACGTCCTGACTTTC
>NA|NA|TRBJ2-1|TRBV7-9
CASSFSRGADSSYNEQFF
TGTGCCAGCAGCTTTAGCCGGGGTGCGGACAGCTCCTACAATGAGCAGTTCTTC
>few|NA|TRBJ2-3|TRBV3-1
CASSDFLEADTQYF
TGTGCCAGCAGCGACTTCCTGGAGGCAGATACGCAGTATTTT
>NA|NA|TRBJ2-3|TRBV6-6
CASSYSEGSRDTQYF
TGTGCCAGCAGTTACTCGGAGGGGAGCAGGGATACGCAGTATTTT
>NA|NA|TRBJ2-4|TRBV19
CASKRWGSNIQYF
TGTGCCAGTAAACGGTGGGGAAGCAACATTCAGTACTTC
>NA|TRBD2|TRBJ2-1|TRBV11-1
CASSLSPGASGIADEQFF
TGTGCCAGCAGCTTAAGCCCGGGGGCTAGCGGGATAGCGGATGAGCAGTTCTTC
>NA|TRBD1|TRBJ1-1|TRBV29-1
CSVRDRVLTEAFF
TGCAGCGTTCGGGACAGGGTTTTAACTGAAGCTTTCTTT
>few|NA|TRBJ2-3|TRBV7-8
CASSLGKGLERDTQYF
TGTGCCAGCAGCTTAGGCAAGGGATTGGAAAGAGATACGCAGTATTTT
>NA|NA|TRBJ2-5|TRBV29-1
CSVGGRWQETQYF
TGCAGCGTTGGAGGGAGGTGGCAAGAGACCCAGTACTTC
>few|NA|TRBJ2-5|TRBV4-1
CASSHPRKGLPQETQYF
TGCGCCAGCAGCCATCCAAGAAAGGGACTGCCCCAAGAGACCCAGTACTTC
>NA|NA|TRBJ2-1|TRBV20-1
CSARDILAYNEQFF
TGCAGTGCTAGAGATATACTTGCCTACAATGAGCAGTTCTTC
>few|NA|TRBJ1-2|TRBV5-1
CASSLVVGTKGYTF
TGCGCCAGCAGCTTGGTGGTTGGAACTAAGGGCTACACCTTC
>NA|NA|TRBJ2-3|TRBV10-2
CASIEGTQYF
TGCGCCAGCATAGAGGGTACGCAGTATTTT
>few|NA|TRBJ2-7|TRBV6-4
CASSDARYEQGYINEQYF
TGTGCCAGCAGTGACGCTCGCTATGAACAGGGATATATTAACGAGCAGTACTTC
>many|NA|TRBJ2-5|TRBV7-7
CASSLTGLQETQYF
TGTGCCAGCAGTTTGACAGGTCTTCAAGAGACCCAGTACTTC
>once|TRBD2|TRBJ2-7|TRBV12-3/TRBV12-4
CASSLGKLTSGRGVRYF
TGTGCCAGCAGTTTAGGAAAATTGACTAGCGGGAGGGGGGTGCGGTACTTC
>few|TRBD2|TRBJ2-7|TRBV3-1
CASGLAGGPYEQYF
TGTGCCAGCGGGCTAGCGGGAGGGCCCTACGAGCAGTACTTC
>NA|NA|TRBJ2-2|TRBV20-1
CSAPNGGGNTGELFF
TGCAGTGCTCCCAATGGGGGCGGGAACACCGGGGAGCTGTTTTTT
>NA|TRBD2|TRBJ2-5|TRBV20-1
CSAKTSGYNEQYF
TGCAGTGCCAAAACTAGCGGATACAATGAGCAGTACTTC
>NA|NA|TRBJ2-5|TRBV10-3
CAIRRSREVGQETQYF
TGTGCCATCAGACGAAGTAGGGAAGTGGGTCAAGAGACCCAGTACTTC
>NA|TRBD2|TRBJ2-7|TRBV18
CASSPSTSGSTYEQYF
TGTGCCAGCTCACCGAGTACTAGCGGGAGTACCTACGAGCAGTACTTC
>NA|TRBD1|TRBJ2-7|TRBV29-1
CSVEGQGTAYEQYF
TGCAGCGTTGAAGGACAGGGGACTGCCTACGAGCAGTACTTC
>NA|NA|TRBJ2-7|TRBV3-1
CASSQDSGGAVYEQYF
TGTGCCAGCAGCCAAGATTCCGGCGGGGCGGTCTACGAGCAGTACTTC
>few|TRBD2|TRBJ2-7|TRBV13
CASSRGGTSVYEQYF
TGTGCCAGCAGCCGAGGTGGGACTAGCGTGTACGAGCAGTACTTC
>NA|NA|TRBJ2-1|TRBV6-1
CASSELLSYNEQFF
TGTGCCAGCAGTGAACTTTTAAGTTACAATGAGCAGTTCTTC
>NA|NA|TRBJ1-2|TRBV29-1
CSAKEGDGYTF
TGCAGCGCTAAGGAAGGGGATGGCTACACCTTC
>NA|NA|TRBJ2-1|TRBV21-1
CASKGTSGLSYNEQFF
TGTGCCAGCAAGGGGACTAGCGGGCTCTCCTACAATGAGCAGTTCTTC
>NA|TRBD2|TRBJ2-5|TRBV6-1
CASSEARTSGKGHEQYF
TGTGCCAGCAGTGAGGCCAGGACTAGCGGGAAAGGCCATGAGCAGTACTTC
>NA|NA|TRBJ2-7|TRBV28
CASSRVEGHPTYEQYF
TGTGCCAGCAGTCGAGTCGAGGGGCATCCTACCTACGAGCAGTACTTC
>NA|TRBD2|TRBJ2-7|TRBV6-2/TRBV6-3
CASRPTGLAGEQYF
TGTGCCAGCAGACCGACGGGACTAGCTGGGGAGCAGTACTTC
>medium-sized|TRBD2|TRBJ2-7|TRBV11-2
CASSLDRVGRENKGEQYF
TGTGCCAGCAGCTTAGATCGAGTTGGGCGGGAGAACAAAGGCGAGCAGTACTTC
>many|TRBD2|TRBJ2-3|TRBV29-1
CSAGTSGSSTDTQYF
TGCAGCGCCGGGACTAGCGGCAGTAGCACAGATACGCAGTATTTT